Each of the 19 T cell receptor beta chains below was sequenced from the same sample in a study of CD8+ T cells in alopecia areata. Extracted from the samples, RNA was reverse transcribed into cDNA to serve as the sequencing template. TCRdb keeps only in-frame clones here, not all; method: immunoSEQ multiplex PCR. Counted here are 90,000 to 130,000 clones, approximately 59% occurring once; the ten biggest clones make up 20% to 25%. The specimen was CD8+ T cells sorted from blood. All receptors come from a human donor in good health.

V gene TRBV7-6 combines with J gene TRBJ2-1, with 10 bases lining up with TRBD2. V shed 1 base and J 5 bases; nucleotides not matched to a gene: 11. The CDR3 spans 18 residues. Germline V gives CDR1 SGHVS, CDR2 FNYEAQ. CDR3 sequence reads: CASSLGLGLAGVHNEQFF. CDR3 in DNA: TGTGCCAGCAGCTTAGGTTTGGGCCTAGCGGGGGTTCACAATGAGCAGTTCTTC.

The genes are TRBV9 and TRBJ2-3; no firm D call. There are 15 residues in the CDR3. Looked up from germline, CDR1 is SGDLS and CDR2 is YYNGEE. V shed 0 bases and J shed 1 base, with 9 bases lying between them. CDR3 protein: CASSVGLQGTDTQYF. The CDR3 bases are TGTGCCAGCAGCGTAGGCCTCCAAGGCACAGATACGCAGTATTTT.

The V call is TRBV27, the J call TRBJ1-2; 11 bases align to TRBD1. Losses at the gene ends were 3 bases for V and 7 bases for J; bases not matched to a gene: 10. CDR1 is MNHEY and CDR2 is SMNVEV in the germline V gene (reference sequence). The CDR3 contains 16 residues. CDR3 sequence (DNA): TGTGCCAGCAGTTTGCTACTAGGACAGGGGGCGAGTGGCTACACCTTC. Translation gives CASSLLLGQGASGYTF.

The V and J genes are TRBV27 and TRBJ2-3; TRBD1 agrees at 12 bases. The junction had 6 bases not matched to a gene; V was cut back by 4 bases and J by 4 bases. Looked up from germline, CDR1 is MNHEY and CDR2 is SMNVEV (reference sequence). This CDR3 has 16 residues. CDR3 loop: CASSSGTGGRADTQYF. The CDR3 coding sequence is TGTGCCAGCAGTTCTGGGACAGGGGGCAGGGCAGATACGCAGTATTTT.

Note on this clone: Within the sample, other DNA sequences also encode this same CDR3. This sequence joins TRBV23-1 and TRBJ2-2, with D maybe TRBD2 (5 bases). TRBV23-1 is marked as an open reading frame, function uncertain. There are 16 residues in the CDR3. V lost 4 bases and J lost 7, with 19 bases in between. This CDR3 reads CASSLQTGLRIGELFF. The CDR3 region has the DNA TGCGCCAGCAGTCTTCAGACGGGGTTAAGAATCGGGGAGCTGTTTTTT.

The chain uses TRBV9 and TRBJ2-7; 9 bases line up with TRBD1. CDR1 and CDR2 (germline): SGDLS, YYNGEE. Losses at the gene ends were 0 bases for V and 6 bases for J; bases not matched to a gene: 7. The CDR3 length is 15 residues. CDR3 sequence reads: CASSVAPGQGSEQYF. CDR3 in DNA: TGTGCCAGCAGCGTAGCCCCGGGACAGGGCTCCGAGCAGTACTTC.

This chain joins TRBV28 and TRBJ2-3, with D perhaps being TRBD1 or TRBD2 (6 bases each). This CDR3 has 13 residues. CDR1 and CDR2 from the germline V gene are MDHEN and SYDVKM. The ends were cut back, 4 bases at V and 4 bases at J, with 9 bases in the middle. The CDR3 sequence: CASSSGAPDTQYF. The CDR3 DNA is TGTGCCAGCAGTTCGGGGGCCCCAGATACGCAGTATTTT.

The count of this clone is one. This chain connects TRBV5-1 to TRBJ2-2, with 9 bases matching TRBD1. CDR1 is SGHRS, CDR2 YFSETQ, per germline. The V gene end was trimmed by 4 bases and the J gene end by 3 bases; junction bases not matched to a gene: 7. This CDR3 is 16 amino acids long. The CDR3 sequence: CASSPRQGEDTGELFF. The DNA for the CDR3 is TGCGCCAGCAGCCCGAGACAGGGGGAGGACACCGGGGAGCTGTTTTTT.

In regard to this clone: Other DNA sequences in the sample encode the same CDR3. The CDR3, as DNA: TGTGCCAGTAGTATCGCGGGTGCCTACGAGCAGTACTTC. Translation gives CASSIAGAYEQYF. The chain is built from TRBV19 and TRBJ2-7; a weak D match, TRBD2 (5 bases). CDR3 length equals 13 residues. CDR1 and CDR2 (germline): LNHDA, SQIVND (reference sequence). The V gene lost 3 bases and the J gene lost 2 bases, with 8 bases spanning the gap.

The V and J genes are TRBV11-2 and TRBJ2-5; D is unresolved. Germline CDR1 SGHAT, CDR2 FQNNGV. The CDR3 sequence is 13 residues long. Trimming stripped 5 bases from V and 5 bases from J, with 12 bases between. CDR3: CASSPLQEETQYF. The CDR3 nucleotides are TGTGCCAGCAGCCCCTTACAAGAGGAGACCCAGTACTTC.

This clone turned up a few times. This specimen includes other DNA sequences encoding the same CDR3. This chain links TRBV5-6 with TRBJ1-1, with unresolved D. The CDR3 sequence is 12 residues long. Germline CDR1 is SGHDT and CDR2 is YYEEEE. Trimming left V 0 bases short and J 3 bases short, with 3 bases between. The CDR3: CASSLGDTEAFF. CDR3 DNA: TGTGCCAGCAGCTTGGGAGACACTGAAGCTTTCTTT. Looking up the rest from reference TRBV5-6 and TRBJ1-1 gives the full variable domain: DAGVTQSPTHLIKTRGQQVTLRCSPKSGHDTVSWYQQALGQGPQFIFQYYEEEERQRGNFPDRFSGHQFPNYSSELNVNALLLGDSALYLCASSLGDTEAFFGQGTRLTVV.

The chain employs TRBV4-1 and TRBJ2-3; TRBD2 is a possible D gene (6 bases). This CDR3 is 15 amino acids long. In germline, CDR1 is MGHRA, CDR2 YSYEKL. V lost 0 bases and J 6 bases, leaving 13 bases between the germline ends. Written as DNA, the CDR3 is TGCGCCAGCAGCCAAGATTTAGCAGGGAGGGATACGCAGTATTTT. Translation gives CASSQDLAGRDTQYF.

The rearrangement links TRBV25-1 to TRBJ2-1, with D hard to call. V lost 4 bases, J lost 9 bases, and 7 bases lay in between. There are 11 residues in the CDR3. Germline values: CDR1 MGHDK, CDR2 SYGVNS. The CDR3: CASSVGIEQFF. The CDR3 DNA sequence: TGTGCCAGCAGTGTCGGAATTGAGCAGTTCTTC.

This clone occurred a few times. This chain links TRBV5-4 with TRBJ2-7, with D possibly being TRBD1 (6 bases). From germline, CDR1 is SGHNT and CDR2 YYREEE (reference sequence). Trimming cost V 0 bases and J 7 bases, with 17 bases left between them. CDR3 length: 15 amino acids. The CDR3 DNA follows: TGTGCCAGCAGCTTGGAGGCAGGGGCAGCTGAGGAGCAGTACTTC. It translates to CASSLEAGAAEEQYF.

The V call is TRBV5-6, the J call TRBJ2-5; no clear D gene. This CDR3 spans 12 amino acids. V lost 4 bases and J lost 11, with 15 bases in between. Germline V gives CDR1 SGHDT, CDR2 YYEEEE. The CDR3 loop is CASSIALSDQYF. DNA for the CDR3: TGTGCCAGCAGCATTGCGTTATCTGATCAGTACTTC.

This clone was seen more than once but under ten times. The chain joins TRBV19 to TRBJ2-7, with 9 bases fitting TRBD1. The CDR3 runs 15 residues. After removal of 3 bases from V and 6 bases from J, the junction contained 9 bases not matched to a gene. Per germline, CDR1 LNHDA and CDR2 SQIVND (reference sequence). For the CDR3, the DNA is TGTGCCAGTAGTATGCTCGGACAGGGGCTGAGCGAGCAGTACTTC. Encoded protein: CASSMLGQGLSEQYF.

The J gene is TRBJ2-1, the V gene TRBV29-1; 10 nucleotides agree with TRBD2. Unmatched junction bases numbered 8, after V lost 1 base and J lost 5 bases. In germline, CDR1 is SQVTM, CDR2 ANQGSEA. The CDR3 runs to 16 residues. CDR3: CSVEGVAGGFHNEQFF. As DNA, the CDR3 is TGCAGCGTTGAAGGGGTAGCGGGGGGATTCCACAATGAGCAGTTCTTC.

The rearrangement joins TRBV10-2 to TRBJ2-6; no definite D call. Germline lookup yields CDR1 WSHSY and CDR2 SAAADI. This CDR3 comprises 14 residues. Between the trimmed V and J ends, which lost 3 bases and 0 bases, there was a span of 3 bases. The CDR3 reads CASSEDSGANVLTF. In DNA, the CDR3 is TGCGCCAGCAGTGAAGACTCTGGGGCCAACGTCCTGACTTTC.

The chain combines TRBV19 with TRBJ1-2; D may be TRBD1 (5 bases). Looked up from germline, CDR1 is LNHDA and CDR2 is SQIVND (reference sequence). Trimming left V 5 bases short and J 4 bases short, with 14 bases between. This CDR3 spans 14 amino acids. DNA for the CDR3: TGTGCCAGTAGTGGCGGGGGAGGCACCTATGGCTACACCTTC. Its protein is CASSGGGGTYGYTF.